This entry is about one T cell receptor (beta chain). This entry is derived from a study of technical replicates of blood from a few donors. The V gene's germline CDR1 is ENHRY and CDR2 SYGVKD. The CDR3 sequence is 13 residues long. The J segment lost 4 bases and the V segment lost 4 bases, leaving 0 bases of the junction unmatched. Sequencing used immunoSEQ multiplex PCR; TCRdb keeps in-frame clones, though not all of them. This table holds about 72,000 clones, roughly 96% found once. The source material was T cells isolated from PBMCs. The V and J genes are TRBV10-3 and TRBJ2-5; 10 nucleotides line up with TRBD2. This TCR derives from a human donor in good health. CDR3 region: CAISGLAGETQYF. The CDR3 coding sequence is TGTGCCATCAGTGGACTAGCGGGAGAGACCCAGTACTTC.